The rows below give T cell receptor beta chains drawn from one sample of a study of vaccination effects on CD4 cells after COVID-19. The antigens these receptors bind are not known. Some clones are missing from TCRdb's copy, which holds only in-frame ones; the method was immunoSEQ multiplex PCR. The data show around 69,000 clones, 74% seen once. Sample: CD4+ T cells from PBMCs cultured with HCoV-229E spike peptides, taken after COVID-19 vaccination. These receptors originate from a human donor who received a COVID-19 vaccine. Both conserved end residues are part of each CDR3. D genes are given only for firm matches. Only some rows state a clone size, as once, few, many or a class for expanded clones.

V: TRBV5-6; size: once; J: TRBJ2-2; D: TRBD2; DNA: TGTGCCAGCAGCCGGGACTACTCTAACACCGGGGAGCTGTTTTTT; CDR3: CASSRDYSNTGELFF
V: TRBV5-1; size: -; J: TRBJ2-3; D: -; DNA: TGCGCCAGCAGCTCACAGGGTGGAGGAGATACGCAGTATTTT; CDR3: CASSSQGGGDTQYF
V: TRBV13; size: -; J: TRBJ1-4; D: TRBD1; DNA: TGTGCCAGCAGCTTAGGCCGGGGGACAGGGAATGAAAAACTGTTTTTT; CDR3: CASSLGRGTGNEKLFF
V: TRBV5-1; size: -; J: TRBJ2-5; D: TRBD2; DNA: TGCGCCAGCAGTTCAACTAGCGGGGAGGGAGAGACCCAGTACTTC; CDR3: CASSSTSGEGETQYF
V: TRBV5-1; size: -; J: TRBJ2-2; D: -; DNA: TGCGCCAGCAGCTTGAGGGGTGAAGGCACCGGGGAGCTGTTTTTT; CDR3: CASSLRGEGTGELFF
V: TRBV7-2; size: once; J: TRBJ1-4; D: -; DNA: TGTGCCAGCAGCATGAACAGAGCAACTAATGAAAAACTGTTTTTT; CDR3: CASSMNRATNEKLFF
V: TRBV29-1; size: once; J: TRBJ1-1; D: TRBD1; DNA: TGCAGCGTTGAGGGGGCCGGACAGGGGGCGCGAGCTTTCTTT; CDR3: CSVEGAGQGARAFF
V: TRBV6-1; size: -; J: TRBJ1-5; D: -; DNA: TGTGCCAGCAGTGACGGCAATAATCAGCCCCAGCATTTT; CDR3: CASSDGNNQPQHF
V: TRBV11-2; size: -; J: TRBJ1-4; D: -; DNA: TGTGCCAGCAGCTTAGCGTGGGTGGGAGAAAAACTGTTTTTT; CDR3: CASSLAWVGEKLFF
V: TRBV7-3; size: once; J: TRBJ2-2; D: TRBD1; DNA: TGTGCCAGCAGCTCCCGGGACAGGGGTCAGGAGCTGTTTTTT; CDR3: CASSSRDRGQELFF
V: TRBV5-1; size: -; J: TRBJ2-2; D: TRBD1; DNA: TGCGCCAGCAGCAAGAGATCACAGGGGTGGGACACCGGGGAGCTGTTTTTT; CDR3: CASSKRSQGWDTGELFF
V: TRBV19; size: few; J: TRBJ1-2; D: -; DNA: TGTGCCAGTAGTATACAGGTCCAATACTATGGCTACACCTTC; CDR3: CASSIQVQYYGYTF
V: TRBV5-4; size: -; J: TRBJ1-2; D: TRBD1; DNA: TGTGCCAGCATAATGGGCGGCAGGGGGCTGCTCTATGGCTACACCTTC; CDR3: CASIMGGRGLLYGYTF
V: TRBV6-5; size: few; J: TRBJ2-3; D: -; DNA: TGTGCCAGCAGTACCGACAGCACAGATACGCAGTATTTT; CDR3: CASSTDSTDTQYF
V: TRBV6-2/TRBV6-3; size: -; J: TRBJ1-1; D: -; DNA: TGTGCCAGCAGTTACACAGGGTCCCGCACTGAAGCTTTCTTT; CDR3: CASSYTGSRTEAFF
V: TRBV27; size: -; J: TRBJ1-2; D: TRBD1; DNA: TGTGCCAGCATTCAACTCGGGGGGACAGGGAACTATGGCTACACCTTC; CDR3: CASIQLGGTGNYGYTF
V: TRBV5-1; size: few; J: TRBJ2-3; D: -; DNA: TGCGCCAGCAGCCCCGGATTGGATACGCAGTATTTT; CDR3: CASSPGLDTQYF
V: TRBV12-5; size: -; J: TRBJ1-1; D: -; DNA: TGTGCTAGTGCCCCGGGGGCCCCCAACACTGAAGCTTTCTTT; CDR3: CASAPGAPNTEAFF
V: TRBV2; size: few; J: TRBJ1-1; D: -; DNA: TGTGCCAGCGCAAAAGGGGGAACCACTGAAGCTTTCTTT; CDR3: CASAKGGTTEAFF
V: TRBV7-2; size: -; J: TRBJ2-3; D: TRBD2; DNA: TGTGCCAGCAGCCCACCCCGCGGGGGTGGGACAGATACGCAGTATTTT; CDR3: CASSPPRGGGTDTQYF
V: TRBV11-2; size: -; J: TRBJ1-1; D: -; DNA: TGTGCCAGCAGCTTCCCCGGGGGTACTGAAGCTTTCTTT; CDR3: CASSFPGGTEAFF
V: TRBV5-5; size: once; J: TRBJ2-3; D: TRBD1; DNA: TGTGCCAGCAGCTGGCGGACAGGTAGCACAGATACGCAGTATTTT; CDR3: CASSWRTGSTDTQYF
V: TRBV2; size: -; J: TRBJ2-5; D: TRBD1; DNA: TGTGCCAGCAGTACCGGGACAGCTCTTCAAGAGACCCAGTACTTC; CDR3: CASSTGTALQETQYF
V: TRBV15; size: -; J: TRBJ1-5; D: -; DNA: TGTGCCACCAGCGAGGGTCACCAGCCCCAGCATTTT; CDR3: CATSEGHQPQHF
V: TRBV2; size: few; J: TRBJ1-6; D: TRBD1; DNA: TGTGCCCGCTCCGGGACAGGGGGATATAATTCACCCCTCCACTTT; CDR3: CARSGTGGYNSPLHF
V: TRBV12-3/TRBV12-4; size: -; J: TRBJ2-3; D: -; DNA: TGTGCCAGCAGTTCAGCGGCCCTTTATACGCAGTATTTT; CDR3: CASSSAALYTQYF
V: TRBV6-2/TRBV6-3; size: -; J: TRBJ2-3; D: TRBD1; DNA: TGTGCCAGCAGTTACGAACAGGGGGCCACAGATACGCAGTATTTT; CDR3: CASSYEQGATDTQYF
V: TRBV7-2; size: -; J: TRBJ1-1; D: -; DNA: TGTGCCAGCAGCCCAACTAACAGGAGGAACACTGAAGCTTTCTTT; CDR3: CASSPTNRRNTEAFF
V: TRBV5-4; size: few; J: TRBJ2-3; D: -; DNA: TGTGCCAGCAGCTTCAGCGGTTCAGATACGCAGTATTTT; CDR3: CASSFSGSDTQYF
V: TRBV6-5; size: -; J: TRBJ1-5; D: -; DNA: TGTGCCAGCAGGGCCCCAAAATCGGGCAATCAGCCCCAGCATTTT; CDR3: CASRAPKSGNQPQHF
V: TRBV4-3; size: -; J: TRBJ2-2; D: -; DNA: TGCGCCAGCAGCCAAGGGGACCCGCGACTCACCGGGGAGCTGTTTTTT; CDR3: CASSQGDPRLTGELFF
V: TRBV9; size: -; J: TRBJ2-1; D: -; DNA: TGTGCCAGCAGTCTAGACGATGAGCAGTTCTTC; CDR3: CASSLDDEQFF
V: TRBV3-1/TRBV3-2; size: -; J: TRBJ2-3; D: -; DNA: TGTGCCAGCAGCCAGAACTTTCCTAGCACAGATACGCAGTATTTT; CDR3: CASSQNFPSTDTQYF
V: TRBV12-5; size: -; J: TRBJ2-5; D: -; DNA: TGTGCTAGTGGTTTGGTGGAGGAGACCCAGTACTTC; CDR3: CASGLVEETQYF
V: TRBV27; size: -; J: TRBJ1-2; D: -; DNA: TGTGCCAGCAGTTCGCCCGGGCCGGAGTATGGCTACACCTTC; CDR3: CASSSPGPEYGYTF
V: TRBV7-2; size: -; J: TRBJ2-3; D: -; DNA: TGTGCCAGCAGCTTCTACGGAGATACGCAGTATTTT; CDR3: CASSFYGDTQYF
V: TRBV19; size: -; J: TRBJ2-3; D: TRBD1; DNA: TGTGCCAGTAGTTCGTGGGACAGGGGGCAAGATACGCAGTATTTT; CDR3: CASSSWDRGQDTQYF
V: TRBV7-9; size: -; J: TRBJ2-3; D: TRBD1; DNA: TGTGCCAGCAGCCCAGGGACAGGGGTAATCACAGATACGCAGTATTTT; CDR3: CASSPGTGVITDTQYF
V: TRBV12-3/TRBV12-4; size: -; J: TRBJ1-2; D: -; DNA: TGTGCCAGCAGCCCAGAGGTGCACTATGGCTACACCTTC; CDR3: CASSPEVHYGYTF
V: TRBV18; size: -; J: TRBJ1-4; D: -; DNA: TGTGCCAGCTCCCAGGGCCAAGGTATATACGAAAAACTGTTTTTT; CDR3: CASSQGQGIYEKLFF